The 5 T cell receptor beta chains below all came from one sample that was sequenced in a study of blood T cell repertoires in COVID-19. Generated by immunoSEQ multiplex PCR, the TCRdb table keeps only in-frame clones and is missing some. The sample consists of about 120,000 clones, 80% to 90% of them appearing once. Material for sequencing was peripheral blood. The source is a woman between 50 and 59 years old with acute or convalescent COVID-19.

The CDR3 spells CASSRWGGSTDTQYF. CDR3 coding DNA: TGCGCCAGCAGCCGTTGGGGGGGTTCCACAGATACGCAGTATTTT. The chain joins TRBV4-1 to TRBJ2-3, with 7 bases fitting TRBD2. Germline-derived CDR1 and CDR2 are MGHRA and YSYEKL. The CDR3 has 15 residues. Unmatched junction bases numbered 6, after V lost 4 bases and J lost 2 bases.

The chain uses TRBV15 and TRBJ2-5; TRBD1 matches 9 bases. The CDR3 sequence is 14 residues long. Germline V CDR1 and CDR2: LNHNV, YYDKDF (reference sequence). V was clipped by 4 bases and J by 3 bases; unmatched bases: 3. The CDR3: CATSIGQGKETQYF. The CDR3 DNA is TGTGCCACCAGCATAGGACAGGGGAAAGAGACCCAGTACTTC.

The rearrangement links TRBV9 to TRBJ1-1, with no clear D. CDR3 length: 14 residues. The germline gives CDR1 SGDLS, CDR2 YYNGEE. V shed 3 bases and J shed 3 bases, with 12 bases lying between them. The CDR3: CASSALTDHTEAFF. Written as DNA, the CDR3 is TGTGCCAGCAGCGCTCTCACAGATCACACTGAAGCTTTCTTT. Based on the CDR3 plus reference TRBV9 and TRBJ1-1, the full variable domain is DSGVTQTPKHLITATGQRVTLRCSPRSGDLSVYWYQQSLDQGLQFLIQYYNGEERAKGNILERFSAQQFPDLHSELNLSSLELGDSALYFCASSALTDHTEAFFGQGTRLTVV.

The chain links TRBV30 to TRBJ2-7; D uncertain. The V gene's germline CDR1 is GTSNPN and CDR2 SVGIG (reference sequence). The CDR3 is made up of 11 amino acids. The V gene lost 1 base and the J gene lost 3 bases, with 4 bases spanning the gap. For the CDR3, the DNA is TGTGCCTGGAGTGCAGACTACGAGCAGTACTTC. Translation gives CAWSADYEQYF. Full variable domain (remainder filled in from reference TRBV30 and TRBJ2-7): SQTIHQWPATLVQPVGSPLSLECTVEGTSNPNLYWYRQAAGRGLQLLFYSVGIGQISSEVPQNLSASRPQDRQFILSSKKLLLSDSGFYLCAWSADYEQYFGPGTRLTVT.

V and J are TRBV15 and TRBJ2-2; D unclear. Deletions cut 3 bases from V and 1 base from J, with 6 bases between. Germline V lookup: CDR1 LNHNV, CDR2 YYDKDF (reference sequence). This CDR3 region has 14 residues. In DNA form, the CDR3 reads TGTGCCACCAGCAGTCCTAAGAACACCGGGGAGCTGTTTTTT. Encoded protein: CATSSPKNTGELFF.